The present entry profiles one TCR beta chain with its context. Antigen specificity is unknown. The record originates from a study of cytomegalovirus exposure and HLA in healthy donors. Study-wide results and caveats: Most TCR sequences were rare, but some public TCRs occurred in many donors. Cytomegalovirus association was listed for around 170 TCR beta chains.

Germline V gives CDR1 SGHNT, CDR2 YYREEE (reference sequence). The CDR3 is 14 amino acids. V trimming: 4 bases; J trimming: 7 bases; junction bases outside the gene matches: 7. Clones were sequenced by immunoSEQ multiplex PCR, and TCRdb holds only the in-frame ones, with some missing. The sample lists 200,000 to 250,000 clones, 87% occurring once. V is TRBV5-4 and J is TRBJ2-1, with 8 nucleotides matching TRBD2. Sequencing input: PBMCs. The receptor comes from a woman younger than 30 in good health and CMV-seropositive. CDR3: CASSGLAGKNEQFF. CDR3 bases: TGTGCCAGCAGCGGATTAGCGGGAAAGAATGAGCAGTTCTTC.